The present entry profiles one T cell receptor beta chain with its context. The data stem from a study of CD8+ T cells in alopecia areata. There are 14 residues in the CDR3. The V end lost 3 bases, the J end lost 7 bases, and 13 bases lay between the germline ends. Germline V gene data show CDR1 as MGHDK and CDR2 as SYGVNS. After isolation, RNA underwent reverse transcription to generate cDNA as the sequencing template. Clones were sequenced by immunoSEQ multiplex PCR, and TCRdb holds only the in-frame ones, with some missing. Found here are about 150,000 clones, approximately 60% of them singletons; the top ten hold approximately 4.8%.

This receptor was obtained from a human donor in good health. Sequencing was carried out using CD4+ T cells sorted from blood. The chain is built from TRBV25-1 and TRBJ1-3; D ambiguous. In nucleotides, the CDR3 is TGTGCCAGCAGTGACCTACGGGTCGGGAACACCATATATTTT. This gives the protein CASSDLRVGNTIYF. The whole variable domain, remainder taken from reference TRBV25-1 and TRBJ1-3, is EADIYQTPRYLVIGTGKKITLECSQTMGHDKMYWYQQDPGMELHLIHYSYGVNSTEKGDLSSESTVSRIRTEHFPLTLESARPSHTSQYLCASSDLRVGNTIYFGEGSWLTVV.